There are many counts of the clone carrying this T cell receptor beta chain. The data originate from a study of blood T cells in healthy people across ages. It was with a sample-barcoded 5' primer and a J-beta primer mix that a second PCR of roughly 6 to 12 cycles was run. TCRdb analysed the 5' RACE reads with MiXCR anew, one entry per CDR3 protein. The sample lists roughly 640,000 distinct CDR3 sequences, about 30% occurring once. This CDR3 is 12 amino acids long. Germline values: CDR1 MNHNY, CDR2 SVGAGI (reference sequence). V lost 5 bases and J 2 bases, leaving 7 bases between the germline ends. Sequencing was performed on blood. V is TRBV6-6 and J is TRBJ2-7; D unresolved. This clonotype was sampled from a woman aged 80 or over in good health. The CDR3 sequence: CASSAGTYEQYF. CDR3 bases: TGTGCCAGCAGTGCTGGGACCTACGAGCAGTACTTC.